This is a list of T cell receptor beta chains from one sample in a study of cytomegalovirus exposure and HLA in healthy donors. Repertoires were generated with immunoSEQ multiplex PCR, while TCRdb's copy carries only in-frame clones and drops some. The sample yields over 150,000 clones, around 86% seen once. The sample consisted of PBMCs. Receptors were obtained from a woman in her 50s in good health and CMV-seropositive. Each CDR3 is given with its conserved first and last residue. Fields, in order: J gene, V gene, D gene, clone size, CDR3 DNA, CDR3 protein. D genes are given only for firm matches. Expanded clones get a size class; other rows say once, few or many, or leave the size out.

J gene: TRBJ2-4; V gene: TRBV2; D gene: NA; clone size: NA; CDR3 DNA: TGTGCCAGCAGTGGGAGGGGGCGGACCAAAAACAGTCAGTACTTC; CDR3 protein: CASSGRGRTKNSQYF
J gene: TRBJ2-2; V gene: TRBV11-2; D gene: NA; clone size: NA; CDR3 DNA: TGTGCCAGCAGCTTAGAGGGCGGGGCGACCGGGGAGCTGTTTTTT; CDR3 protein: CASSLEGGATGELFF
J gene: TRBJ2-5; V gene: TRBV29-1; D gene: TRBD2; clone size: NA; CDR3 DNA: TGCAGCGTTCCCGGACTAGCGGGTATGCAAGAGACCCAGTACTTC; CDR3 protein: CSVPGLAGMQETQYF
J gene: TRBJ2-2; V gene: TRBV9; D gene: TRBD2; clone size: few; CDR3 DNA: TGTGCCAGCACCGGACTAGCGGGGGGCCTAAACACCGGGGAGCTGTTTTTT; CDR3 protein: CASTGLAGGLNTGELFF
J gene: TRBJ2-7; V gene: TRBV6-5; D gene: TRBD2; clone size: NA; CDR3 DNA: TGTGCCAGCACCCCTAGAGCGGGAGGGTTAGGAGAGCAGTACTTC; CDR3 protein: CASTPRAGGLGEQYF
J gene: TRBJ2-7; V gene: TRBV6-1; D gene: NA; clone size: NA; CDR3 DNA: TGTGCCAGCAGTGATACGGGGGACGTCTACGAGCAGTACTTC; CDR3 protein: CASSDTGDVYEQYF
J gene: TRBJ2-7; V gene: TRBV6-1; D gene: NA; clone size: NA; CDR3 DNA: TGTGCCAGCAGTCAAAAGGACAGCAGCTCCTACGAGCAGTACTTC; CDR3 protein: CASSQKDSSSYEQYF
J gene: TRBJ1-1; V gene: TRBV7-9; D gene: NA; clone size: NA; CDR3 DNA: TGTGCCAGCAGCCCCATCCCGGGGGGCTGGGACACTGAAGCTTTCTTT; CDR3 protein: CASSPIPGGWDTEAFF
J gene: TRBJ1-5; V gene: TRBV18; D gene: NA; clone size: NA; CDR3 DNA: TGTGCCAGCTCTCAAGAGGAGGACGGGGCCCAGCATTTT; CDR3 protein: CASSQEEDGAQHF
J gene: TRBJ2-7; V gene: TRBV11-2; D gene: NA; clone size: few; CDR3 DNA: TGTGCCAGCAGCTTAGCGGTCCTATCCTACGAGCAGTACTTC; CDR3 protein: CASSLAVLSYEQYF
J gene: TRBJ2-7; V gene: TRBV5-8; D gene: TRBD1; clone size: NA; CDR3 DNA: TGTGCCAGCAGCTCAGGGGGTTACGAGCAGTACTTC; CDR3 protein: CASSSGGYEQYF
J gene: TRBJ1-1; V gene: TRBV23-1; D gene: TRBD1; clone size: NA; CDR3 DNA: TGCGCCAGCAGTCAATGGACAGGCTTGAACACTGAAGCTTTCTTT; CDR3 protein: CASSQWTGLNTEAFF
J gene: TRBJ2-1; V gene: TRBV13; D gene: NA; clone size: NA; CDR3 DNA: TGTGCCAGCAGCTCCCGGGGAGGCTCCTACAATGAGCAGTTCTTC; CDR3 protein: CASSSRGGSYNEQFF
J gene: TRBJ1-2; V gene: TRBV23-1; D gene: NA; clone size: NA; CDR3 DNA: TGCGCCAGCAGTCAATCCTCAGTACACTATGGCTACACCTTC; CDR3 protein: CASSQSSVHYGYTF
J gene: TRBJ2-2; V gene: TRBV5-6; D gene: NA; clone size: NA; CDR3 DNA: TGTGCCAGCAGCTTATTCCGACAGACCACCGGGGAGCTGTTTTTT; CDR3 protein: CASSLFRQTTGELFF
J gene: TRBJ2-7; V gene: TRBV5-1; D gene: NA; clone size: few; CDR3 DNA: TGCGCCAGCAGCTTTGGGGGGAGTGGCTACGAGCAGTACTTC; CDR3 protein: CASSFGGSGYEQYF
J gene: TRBJ1-3; V gene: TRBV5-1; D gene: NA; clone size: NA; CDR3 DNA: TGCGCCAGCAGCTTGGGACCGGGCTCTGGAAACACCATATATTTT; CDR3 protein: CASSLGPGSGNTIYF
J gene: TRBJ1-3; V gene: TRBV28; D gene: NA; clone size: NA; CDR3 DNA: TGTGCCAGCAGTTCACAGGGAGAAGGAAACACCATATATTTT; CDR3 protein: CASSSQGEGNTIYF
J gene: TRBJ2-5; V gene: TRBV5-1; D gene: TRBD1; clone size: NA; CDR3 DNA: TGCGCCAGCAGCCCGGGGACAGGGGCGAAGACCCAGTACTTC; CDR3 protein: CASSPGTGAKTQYF
J gene: TRBJ1-5; V gene: TRBV28; D gene: NA; clone size: NA; CDR3 DNA: TGTGCCAGCAGTTTATCGAGTTTACGATTGGTAAGCAGCAATCAGCCCCAGCATTTT; CDR3 protein: CASSLSSLRLVSSNQPQHF
J gene: TRBJ2-1; V gene: TRBV2; D gene: NA; clone size: NA; CDR3 DNA: TGTGCCAGCAGCGGTAATGCGGACAATGAGCAGTTCTTC; CDR3 protein: CASSGNADNEQFF
J gene: TRBJ2-7; V gene: TRBV10-3; D gene: TRBD1; clone size: once; CDR3 DNA: TGTGCCATCAGTACAGGGGCGGGTAAGGTTTACGAGCAGTACTTC; CDR3 protein: CAISTGAGKVYEQYF
J gene: TRBJ2-7; V gene: TRBV28; D gene: NA; clone size: NA; CDR3 DNA: TGTGCCAGCCCGGGACTGCCTACCTACGAGCAGTACTTC; CDR3 protein: CASPGLPTYEQYF
J gene: TRBJ2-2; V gene: TRBV28; D gene: NA; clone size: once; CDR3 DNA: TGTGCCAGCAGTTCCCCCCGGGACACCCTAAACACCGGGGAGCTGTTTTTT; CDR3 protein: CASSSPRDTLNTGELFF
J gene: TRBJ2-7; V gene: TRBV2; D gene: NA; clone size: few; CDR3 DNA: TGTGCCAGCTGTCCGACTATGACCTACGAGCAGTACTTC; CDR3 protein: CASCPTMTYEQYF
J gene: TRBJ2-1; V gene: TRBV19; D gene: NA; clone size: NA; CDR3 DNA: TGTGCCAGTAGTCACGGGGGTAGCTCCTACAATGAGCAGTTCTTC; CDR3 protein: CASSHGGSSYNEQFF
J gene: TRBJ1-2; V gene: TRBV6-6; D gene: NA; clone size: NA; CDR3 DNA: TGTGCCAGCAGTTACTCCTCGGGAGGGGATGGCTACACCTTC; CDR3 protein: CASSYSSGGDGYTF
J gene: TRBJ2-1; V gene: TRBV6-5; D gene: NA; clone size: NA; CDR3 DNA: TGTGCCAGCAGGCGGGGCCCCAATGAGCAGTTCTTC; CDR3 protein: CASRRGPNEQFF
J gene: TRBJ2-1; V gene: TRBV7-6; D gene: TRBD2; clone size: NA; CDR3 DNA: TGTGCCAGCAGCCTCACTAGCGGGAGGGTCACCCATGAGCAGTTCTTC; CDR3 protein: CASSLTSGRVTHEQFF
J gene: TRBJ2-3; V gene: TRBV9; D gene: TRBD2; clone size: NA; CDR3 DNA: TGTGCCAGCAGCCCCCGAGGGTCCGTGGGGGGGAGCACAGATACGCAGTATTTT; CDR3 protein: CASSPRGSVGGSTDTQYF
J gene: TRBJ2-7; V gene: TRBV2; D gene: NA; clone size: once; CDR3 DNA: TGTGCCAGCAGTGTAGGGGGGGCAGGGGGCGCTTACGAGCAGTACTTC; CDR3 protein: CASSVGGAGGAYEQYF
J gene: TRBJ1-1; V gene: TRBV18; D gene: NA; clone size: NA; CDR3 DNA: TGTGCCAGCTCACCCGAGACAAGTAACACTGAAGCTTTCTTT; CDR3 protein: CASSPETSNTEAFF
J gene: TRBJ2-7; V gene: TRBV15; D gene: TRBD2; clone size: NA; CDR3 DNA: TGTGCCACCAAGGGCGGGAGAAACGGTTTTTACGAGCAGTACTTC; CDR3 protein: CATKGGRNGFYEQYF
J gene: TRBJ2-5; V gene: TRBV6-1; D gene: NA; clone size: NA; CDR3 DNA: TGTGCCAGCAGTGAAGCGGGAGGGACAGGCGGCGGAGGGACCCAGTACTTC; CDR3 protein: CASSEAGGTGGGGTQYF
J gene: TRBJ2-3; V gene: TRBV13; D gene: NA; clone size: NA; CDR3 DNA: TGTGCCAGCAGCTTGGGGCACCGCACAGATACGCAGTATTTT; CDR3 protein: CASSLGHRTDTQYF
J gene: TRBJ1-6; V gene: TRBV2; D gene: NA; clone size: NA; CDR3 DNA: TGTGCCAGCAGTGCCGGGGAACACTCACCCCTCCACTTT; CDR3 protein: CASSAGEHSPLHF
J gene: TRBJ2-7; V gene: TRBV29-1; D gene: TRBD1; clone size: NA; CDR3 DNA: TGCAGCGTGAAGGACAGGGGCCTGTCCTACGAGCAGTACTTC; CDR3 protein: CSVKDRGLSYEQYF
J gene: TRBJ1-2; V gene: TRBV18; D gene: NA; clone size: NA; CDR3 DNA: TGTGCCAGCTCACCCCTCACGGACAGAAACTATGGCTACACCTTC; CDR3 protein: CASSPLTDRNYGYTF
J gene: TRBJ1-2; V gene: TRBV2; D gene: TRBD1; clone size: many; CDR3 DNA: TGTGCCAGCAGGGTGGACAGGCTCTATGGCTACACCTTC; CDR3 protein: CASRVDRLYGYTF
J gene: TRBJ2-3; V gene: TRBV6-5; D gene: TRBD2; clone size: NA; CDR3 DNA: TGTGCCAGCAACCTAGCGGGAGCCACAGATACGCAGTATTTT; CDR3 protein: CASNLAGATDTQYF
J gene: TRBJ2-7; V gene: TRBV5-4; D gene: NA; clone size: NA; CDR3 DNA: TGTGCCAGCAGTTTGGGACCCGGGGAGCAGTACTTC; CDR3 protein: CASSLGPGEQYF
J gene: TRBJ1-2; V gene: TRBV5-5; D gene: NA; clone size: NA; CDR3 DNA: TGTGCCAGCAGCTCCCCGGGACAAATAAACTATGGCTACACCTTC; CDR3 protein: CASSSPGQINYGYTF
J gene: TRBJ2-7; V gene: TRBV5-1; D gene: NA; clone size: NA; CDR3 DNA: TGCGCCAGCAGCTTGGGTCTCCTGTCCTACGAGCAGTACTTC; CDR3 protein: CASSLGLLSYEQYF
J gene: TRBJ1-3; V gene: TRBV19; D gene: NA; clone size: NA; CDR3 DNA: TGTGCCAGTAGTAATGGCGGCTCTGGAAACACCATATATTTT; CDR3 protein: CASSNGGSGNTIYF
J gene: TRBJ1-1; V gene: TRBV6-1; D gene: NA; clone size: once; CDR3 DNA: TGTGCCAGCAGTGTTCGAGTCGAGACTGAAGCTTTCTTT; CDR3 protein: CASSVRVETEAFF
J gene: TRBJ2-1; V gene: TRBV9; D gene: TRBD2; clone size: NA; CDR3 DNA: TGTGCCAGCAGCGTAGTCCCCTTGGGACTAGCCGGGGGAGGTGAGCAGTTCTTC; CDR3 protein: CASSVVPLGLAGGGEQFF
J gene: TRBJ2-7; V gene: TRBV7-9; D gene: TRBD2; clone size: few; CDR3 DNA: TGTGCCAGCAGCTTAGGGGGGGGAACCTCCTACGAGCAGTACTTC; CDR3 protein: CASSLGGGTSYEQYF
J gene: TRBJ1-5; V gene: TRBV5-1; D gene: TRBD1; clone size: NA; CDR3 DNA: TGCGCCAGCAGCTTGGAGGGGGCCAGCAATCAGCCCCAGCATTTT; CDR3 protein: CASSLEGASNQPQHF
J gene: TRBJ2-2; V gene: TRBV7-3; D gene: NA; clone size: NA; CDR3 DNA: TGTGCCAGCACCCCAATGCTAGCTTTCCCGAACACCGGGGAGCTGTTTTTT; CDR3 protein: CASTPMLAFPNTGELFF
J gene: TRBJ2-5; V gene: TRBV5-1; D gene: NA; clone size: NA; CDR3 DNA: TGCGCCAGCAGCCTTGGGGCTAAAGAGACCCAGTACTTC; CDR3 protein: CASSLGAKETQYF
J gene: TRBJ1-1; V gene: TRBV4-3; D gene: NA; clone size: NA; CDR3 DNA: TGCGCCAGCAGCCAAGATAGCCGTAACACTGAAGCTTTCTTT; CDR3 protein: CASSQDSRNTEAFF
J gene: TRBJ2-6; V gene: TRBV18; D gene: NA; clone size: NA; CDR3 DNA: TGTGCCAGCTCACCAGCCTTCAGCTCCGGACTCTCTGGGGCCAACGTCCTGACTTTC; CDR3 protein: CASSPAFSSGLSGANVLTF